This TCR beta chain emerged from a study (dated by TCRdb to between 2014 and 2016). At the level of the whole study: Whether tumor-infiltrating Tregs in breast cancer are recruited from blood Tregs or converted in situ from other CD4+ T cell subsets was tested. Overall study results and their limits: Tumor memory CD4+ T cell TCR gene usage was found to cluster with blood and lymph node memory CD4+ cells and with lymph node naive CD4+ cells. The TCR alpha and beta sequences of tumor-infiltrating Tregs showed the greatest overlap with tumor naive CD4+ T cells, followed by blood naive CD4+ T cells. The validation in the larger cohort was limited to a single TCR beta V-J rearrangement instead of whole repertoires.

The germline V gene (reference sequence) gives CDR1 as SEHNR and CDR2 as FQNEAQ. From the cysteine up to the phenylalanine, the CDR3 has a length of 14 residues. CDR3 DNA only is kept here, 42 bases in frame from base 1. Germline trimming amounts to 4 bases on V and 5 bases on J, with 6 as the count of junction bases outside the gene matches. Full-length TCR variable regions were amplified by 5' RACE PCR with constant-region reverse primers, followed by semi-nested PCR with Nested Universal Primer A. The ReliaPrep RNA Cell Miniprep System was used to extract total RNA, which was then reverse transcribed into 5'RACE-ready cDNA with the SMARTer RACE 5'/3' Kit. Multiplex adaptors were used to barcode the full-length TCR alpha and beta libraries, which were then sequenced on an Illumina MiSeq. The study's own analysis went as follows. For each of nine subset-tissue groups, sequencing data from the five patients were combined, and the groups were compared by unsupervised clustering of TCR gene usage. The Morisita-Horn index, with shared sequences weighted by their contribution to each repertoire, was used to calculate repertoire similarity. Clones were called with MiXCR by TCRdb after fastp trimmed the public reads at Q25, and only in-frame beta chains were retained. Rows merge per CDR3 protein into single entries with the most common DNA and genes. The V and J calls shown here were made by TCRdb, not taken from the authors' results. A total of over 25,000 distinct CDR3 sequences appear in this sample, approximately 25% of them only once. In total, the top ten clones hold about 3.7% of the sample.

This clonotype was seen more than once but under ten times. The clone's antigen remains unknown. No base-level quality is on record; no much larger clone is a single base apart. To purify naive CD4+ T cells, the Miltenyi Naive CD4+ T Cell Isolation kit was used, and CD25 microbeads served to deplete Tregs. Tregs, naive and memory CD4+ T cells from tumor, blood and ipsilateral draining lymph nodes of about five breast cancer patients underwent full-length TCR alpha and beta sequencing. Tumor tissue and lymph nodes obtained from ipsilateral axillary dissection were perfused with PBS, minced and then digested with collagenase I and hyaluronidase. Mononuclear cells from lymph nodes or roughly 54 ml of peripheral blood were isolated by Ficoll density gradient centrifugation. FACS confirmed that the sorted cell populations were more than 90% pure.

The specimen sequenced was naive CD4+ T cells sorted from a lymph node. The sample's cell subset or site label, decoded: naive CD4+ T cells, CD4+CD45RA+CD25-. This clonotype was obtained from a female donor with breast cancer. The rearranged segments are TRBV7-9 and TRBJ2-7; 9 central nucleotides agree with TRBD1. The CDR3 region has the sequence CASSSGQGFDEQYF. The nucleotide sequence reads as follows: TGTGCCAGCAGCTCGGGACAGGGCTTCGACGAGCAGTACTTC.